The T cell receptor beta chain described here comes from a study of T cell responses to AZD1222 COVID-19 vaccine. Study observations and caveats: Nearly half of the spike-specific TCRs reportedly recognize variant regions that carry no mutations.

Libraries were prepared by immunoSEQ multiplex PCR; TCRdb keeps only in-frame clonotypes and omits some of them. The repertoire holds approximately 220,000 clones, with under 95% as singletons. Germline V gene data show CDR1 as SGHTA and CDR2 as FQGNSA. The CDR3 is 13 amino acids. Trimming took off 1 base at V and 5 bases at J, with 8 bases between the two ends. Regarding this clone: Its antigen is currently unknown.

The genes are TRBV7-2 and TRBJ1-2; a possible D gene is TRBD1 (5 bases). Material: peripheral blood, obtained on day 0 of MenACWY control vaccination. This TCR was recovered from an adult in good health. The CDR3 DNA follows: TGTGCCAGCAGCTTAGACAGGCGTTATGGCTACACCTTC. Translated: CASSLDRRYGYTF.